This entry lists 4 T cell receptor beta chains sequenced from one sample in a study of blood T cell repertoires in COVID-19 (TCRdb year 2020). Libraries were constructed by the immunoSEQ multiplex PCR assay. In its TCRdb copy, this immuneACCESS table keeps in-frame sequences only and misses some clones. Where compared with another copy, unresolved V genes explain less than half of these, and the others have no known cause. This sample has 150,000 or so clones in its table, and 75% to 90% of those were observed once. Jointly, the top ten make up 13% of the sample. The sample was peripheral blood. Receptor source: a man aged 18 to 30 with COVID-19, enrolled during active disease.

This chain joins TRBV13 and TRBJ2-4, with D possibly being TRBD2 (6 bases). The CDR3 spans 14 residues. Between the trimmed V and J ends, which lost 5 bases and 0 bases, there was a span of 8 bases. Looked up from germline, CDR1 is PRHDT and CDR2 is FYEKMQ (reference sequence). The CDR3, as DNA: TGTGCCAGCAGCCGCGGGATAGCCAAAAACATTCAGTACTTC. It specifies CASSRGIAKNIQYF.

This clone appeared a few times. The chain combines TRBV11-2 with TRBJ2-1; D unresolved. Germline V gives CDR1 SGHAT, CDR2 FQNNGV. The CDR3 runs to 15 residues. Between the trimmed V and J ends, which lost 3 bases and 10 bases, there was a span of 19 bases. The CDR3 loop reads CASSLIRGETGEQFF. CDR3 nucleotides: TGTGCCAGCAGCTTGATCCGCGGTGAAACCGGCGAGCAGTTCTTC.

The chain has TRBV7-2 and TRBJ1-2; 10 positions agree with TRBD1. The CDR3 is 15 amino acids. Trimming at V came to 5 bases and at J to 2 bases, leaving 5 bases not matched to a gene. Germline V lookup: CDR1 SGHTA, CDR2 FQGNSA. The CDR3: CASSATGGLNYGYTF. Here the CDR3 DNA reads TGTGCCAGCAGCGCGACAGGGGGCCTGAACTATGGCTACACCTTC.

This rearrangement joins TRBV7-9 to TRBJ1-3; no firm D call. The CDR3 has 17 residues. V lost 1 base, J lost 1 base, and 14 bases lay in between. The germline V gene has CDR1 SEHNR and CDR2 FQNEAQ (reference sequence). CDR3 nucleotides: TGTGCCAGCAGCTTAGTGGGCAGAAACCATTCTGGAAACACCATATATTTT. It codes for CASSLVGRNHSGNTIYF.